This T cell receptor beta chain was recovered during a study of cytomegalovirus exposure and HLA in healthy donors. The method was immunoSEQ multiplex PCR; TCRdb's version includes in-frame clones alone and lacks a portion of them. This sample has some 100,000 clones, with almost 90% found just once. Findings and limits, study-wide: Reports described diagnosis of cytomegalovirus status by the classifier as highly specific and sensitive. Under in vitro conditions, three CMV-associated chains were confirmed as specific for CMV antigens. Most observed TCR sequences were rare, whereas some public TCRs were detected in many donors.

About this clone itself: Its antigen is currently unknown.

The CDR3 contains 13 residues. Unmatched junction bases numbered 3, after V lost 3 bases and J lost 6 bases. In germline, CDR1 is LGHNA, CDR2 YSLEER. The source is a woman under 30 in good health and CMV-seronegative. V and J are TRBV4-3 and TRBJ1-2; 8 bases agree with TRBD1. Specimen: PBMCs. CDR3 sequence reads: CASSQLTGDGYTF. In nucleotides, the CDR3 is TGCGCCAGCAGCCAGTTGACAGGGGATGGCTACACCTTC.